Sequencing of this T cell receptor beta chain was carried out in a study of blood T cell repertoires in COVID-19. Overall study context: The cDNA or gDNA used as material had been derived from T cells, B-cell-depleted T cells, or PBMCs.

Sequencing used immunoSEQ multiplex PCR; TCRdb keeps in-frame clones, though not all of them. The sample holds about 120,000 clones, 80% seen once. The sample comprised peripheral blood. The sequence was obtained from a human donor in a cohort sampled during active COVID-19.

The CDR3 nucleotides are TGTGCCAGCTCACCACAGACAGGGGAGAACATTCAGTACTTC. Translated: CASSPQTGENIQYF. V and J are TRBV18 and TRBJ2-4, with 8 bases matching TRBD1. CDR3 size: 14 residues. V was pared by 1 base and J by 7 bases, with 3 bases of the junction left unmatched. Germline V CDR1 and CDR2: KGHSH, LQKENI.